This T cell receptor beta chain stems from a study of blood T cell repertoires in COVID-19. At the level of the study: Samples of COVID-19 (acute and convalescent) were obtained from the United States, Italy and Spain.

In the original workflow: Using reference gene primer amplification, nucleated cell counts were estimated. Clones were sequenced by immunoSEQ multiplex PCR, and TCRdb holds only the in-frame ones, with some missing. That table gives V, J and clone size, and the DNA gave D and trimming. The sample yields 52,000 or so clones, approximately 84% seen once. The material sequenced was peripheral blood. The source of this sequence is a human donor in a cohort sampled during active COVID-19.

The CDR3 nucleotides read TGTGCCAGCAGCACAGGGGCCTATGGCTACACCTTC. This translates into CASSTGAYGYTF. The V call is TRBV28, the J call TRBJ1-2; 7 bases match TRBD1. This CDR3 is 12 amino acids long. Trimming at V came to 6 bases and at J to 4 bases, leaving 2 bases not matched to a gene. Germline assignment: CDR1 MDHEN and CDR2 SYDVKM.